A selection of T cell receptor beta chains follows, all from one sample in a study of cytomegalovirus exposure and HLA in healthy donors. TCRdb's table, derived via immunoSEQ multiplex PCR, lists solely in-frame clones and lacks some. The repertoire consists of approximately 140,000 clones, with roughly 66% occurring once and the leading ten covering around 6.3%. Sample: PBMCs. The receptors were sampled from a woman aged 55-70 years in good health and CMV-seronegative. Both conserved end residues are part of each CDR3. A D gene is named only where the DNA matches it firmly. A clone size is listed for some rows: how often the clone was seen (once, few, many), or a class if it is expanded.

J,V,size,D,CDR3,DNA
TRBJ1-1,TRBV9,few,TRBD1,CASSPQGTEAFF,TGTGCCAGCAGCCCACAGGGGACTGAAGCTTTCTTT
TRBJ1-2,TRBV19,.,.,CASSISALTGPWGYTF,TGTGCCAGTAGTATATCGGCTCTAACAGGCCCGTGGGGCTACACCTTC
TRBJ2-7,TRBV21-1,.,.,CASSKTGAQGYTYEQYF,TGTGCCAGCAGCAAGACCGGAGCTCAGGGGTATACCTACGAGCAGTACTTC
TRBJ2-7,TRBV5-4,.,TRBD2,CASSLPGGSYEQYF,TGTGCCAGCAGCTTGCCGGGGGGCTCCTACGAGCAGTACTTC
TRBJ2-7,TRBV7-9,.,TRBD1,CASIETGGWEQYF,TGTGCCAGCATAGAAACAGGGGGCTGGGAGCAGTACTTC
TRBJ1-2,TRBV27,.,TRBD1,CASRRTGNYGYTF,TGTGCCAGCAGGAGGACAGGGAACTATGGCTACACCTTC
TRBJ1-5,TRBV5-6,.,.,CASSLGQADNQPQHF,TGTGCCAGCAGCTTGGGCCAGGCTGACAATCAGCCCCAGCATTTT
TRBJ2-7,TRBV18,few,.,CASSKAITPGGPYEQYF,TGTGCCAGCTCGAAGGCGATCACTCCCGGAGGCCCCTACGAGCAGTACTTC
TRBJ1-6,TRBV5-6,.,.,CASSLAGEPYNSPLHF,TGTGCCAGTAGCTTGGCCGGGGAACCCTATAATTCACCCCTCCACTTT
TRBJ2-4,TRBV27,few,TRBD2,CASSLSTLAGGRQYF,TGTGCCAGCAGTTTATCGACGCTAGCGGGGGGGCGACAGTACTTC
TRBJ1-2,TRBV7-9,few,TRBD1,CASSLDGQGDGYTF,TGTGCCAGCAGCTTAGACGGACAGGGGGATGGCTACACCTTC
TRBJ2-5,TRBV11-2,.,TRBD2,CASSYSGGAFRETQYF,TGTGCCAGCAGCTATAGCGGGGGGGCCTTTCGGGAGACCCAGTACTTC
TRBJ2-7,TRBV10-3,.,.,CAISEMGGGYEQYF,TGTGCCATCAGTGAAATGGGAGGTGGCTACGAGCAGTACTTC
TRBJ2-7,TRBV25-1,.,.,CASSPTGYEQYF,TGTGCCAGCAGTCCTACCGGGTACGAGCAGTACTTC
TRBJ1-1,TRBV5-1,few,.,CASSLGTANTEAFF,TGCGCCAGCAGCTTGGGGACAGCGAACACTGAAGCTTTCTTT
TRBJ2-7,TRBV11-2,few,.,CASSRGESYEQYF,TGTGCCAGCAGCCGTGGGGAGTCCTACGAGCAGTACTTC
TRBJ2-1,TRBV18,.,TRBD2,CASSPLTSGSTYNEQFF,TGTGCCAGCTCACCGCTGACTAGCGGGAGTACCTACAATGAGCAGTTCTTC
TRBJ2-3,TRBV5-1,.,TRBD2,CASSLDLAGGTDTQYF,TGCGCCAGCAGCTTGGACCTAGCGGGGGGCACAGATACGCAGTATTTT
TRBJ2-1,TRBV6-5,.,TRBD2,CASRLAGGHEQFF,TGTGCCAGCCGACTAGCGGGAGGGCATGAGCAGTTCTTC
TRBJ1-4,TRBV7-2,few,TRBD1,CASSLSGTGGEKLFF,TGTGCCAGCAGCCTGTCCGGGACAGGGGGCGAAAAACTGTTTTTT
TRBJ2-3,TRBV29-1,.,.,CSVEDGVLAGASTDTQYF,TGCAGCGTTGAAGATGGGGTGTTGGCGGGGGCCAGCACAGATACGCAGTATTTT
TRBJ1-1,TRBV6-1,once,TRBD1,CATGTGTTEAFF,TGTGCCACAGGGACAGGGACTACTGAAGCTTTCTTT
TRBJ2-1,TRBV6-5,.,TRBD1,CASRPTGVYEQFF,TGTGCCAGCAGACCGACAGGGGTGTACGAGCAGTTCTTC
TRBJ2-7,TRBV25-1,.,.,CASSETGLHEQYF,TGTGCCAGCAGCGAAACAGGGTTACACGAGCAGTACTTC
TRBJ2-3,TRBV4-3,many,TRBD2,CASSHNSGGPDTQYF,TGCGCCAGCAGCCATAATAGCGGGGGCCCAGATACGCAGTATTTT
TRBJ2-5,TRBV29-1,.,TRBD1,CSVDGTGRETQYF,TGCAGCGTTGACGGGACAGGCAGGGAGACCCAGTACTTC
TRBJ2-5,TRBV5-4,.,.,CASSPPAGRQETQYF,TGTGCCAGCAGCCCCCCGGCAGGGCGACAAGAGACCCAGTACTTC
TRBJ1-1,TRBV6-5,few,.,CASTLREGRTFF,TGTGCCAGCACCCTACGGGAGGGCCGCACTTTCTTT
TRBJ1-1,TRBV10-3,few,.,CAISEGEGTEAFF,TGTGCCATCAGTGAGGGGGAGGGGACTGAAGCTTTCTTT
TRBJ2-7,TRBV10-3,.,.,CAISESFYEQYF,TGTGCCATCAGTGAGTCCTTCTACGAGCAGTACTTC
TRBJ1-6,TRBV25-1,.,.,CASSEERQYAPLHF,TGTGCCAGCAGTGAGGAGAGACAGTACGCACCCCTCCACTTT
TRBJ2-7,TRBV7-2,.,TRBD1,CASSLNRDSIYEQYF,TGTGCCAGCAGCTTAAACCGGGACAGCATCTACGAGCAGTACTTC
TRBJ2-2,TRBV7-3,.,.,CASSLTTRANTGELFF,TGTGCCAGCAGCTTAACGACTAGAGCGAACACCGGGGAGCTGTTTTTT
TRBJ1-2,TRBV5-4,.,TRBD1,CASSLQGLGYTF,TGTGCCAGCAGCTTACAGGGGCTTGGCTACACCTTC
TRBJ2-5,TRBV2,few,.,CASSGGLGETQYF,TGTGCCAGCAGTGGGGGGCTAGGGGAGACCCAGTACTTC
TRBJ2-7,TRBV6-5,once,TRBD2,CASSQTSGFSYEQYF,TGTGCCAGCAGCCAGACTAGCGGGTTCTCCTACGAGCAGTACTTC
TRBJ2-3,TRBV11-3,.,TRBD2,CASSTSGRGDTQYF,TGTGCCAGCAGCACTAGCGGCCGTGGAGATACGCAGTATTTT
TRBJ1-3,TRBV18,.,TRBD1,CASSRGQGGNTIYF,TGTGCCAGCTCCCGCGGACAGGGAGGAAACACCATATATTTT
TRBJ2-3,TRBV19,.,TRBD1,CASNPQTGYADTQYF,TGTGCCAGTAATCCCCAGACAGGGTACGCGGATACGCAGTATTTT
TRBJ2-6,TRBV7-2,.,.,CASSSRVLPSGANVLTF,TGTGCCAGCAGCTCCCGGGTCCTCCCATCTGGGGCCAACGTCCTGACTTTC
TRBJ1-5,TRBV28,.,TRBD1,CASSPRQGGQPQHF,TGTGCCAGCAGCCCTCGACAGGGCGGTCAGCCCCAGCATTTT
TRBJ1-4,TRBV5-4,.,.,CASSLRTQGEKLFF,TGTGCCAGCAGCCTACGGACTCAAGGAGAAAAACTGTTTTTT
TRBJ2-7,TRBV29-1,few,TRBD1,CSAAGTGSYEQYF,TGCAGCGCCGCCGGGACAGGGTCCTACGAGCAGTACTTC
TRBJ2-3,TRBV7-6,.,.,CASSLARSDTQYF,TGTGCCAGCAGCTTAGCGCGTTCAGATACGCAGTATTTT
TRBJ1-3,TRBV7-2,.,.,CASSLSSGAGNTIYF,TGTGCCAGCAGCTTAAGTTCGGGGGCTGGAAACACCATATATTTT
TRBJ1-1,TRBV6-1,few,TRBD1,CASSATITGDTEAFF,TGTGCCAGCAGCGCCACCATTACAGGGGACACTGAAGCTTTCTTT
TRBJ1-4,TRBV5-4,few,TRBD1,CASSLGGQDEKLFF,TGTGCCAGCAGCTTGGGGGGACAGGATGAAAAACTGTTTTTT
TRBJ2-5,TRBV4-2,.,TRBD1,CASSPQGRETQYF,TGTGCCAGCAGCCCACAGGGGAGAGAGACCCAGTACTTC
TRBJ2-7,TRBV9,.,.,CASSVAGGPLINEQYF,TGTGCCAGCAGCGTAGCCGGGGGTCCCTTAATAAACGAGCAGTACTTC
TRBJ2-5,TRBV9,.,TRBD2,CASSVSGLAMKETQYF,TGTGCCAGCAGCGTCTCAGGACTAGCGATGAAGGAGACCCAGTACTTC
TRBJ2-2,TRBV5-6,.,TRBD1,CASTPTGDLGAGELFF,TGTGCCAGCACCCCCACAGGGGACCTGGGTGCCGGGGAGCTGTTTTTT
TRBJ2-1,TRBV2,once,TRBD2,CASSENVGGTYNEQFF,TGTGCCAGCAGTGAAAATGTCGGGGGGACTTACAATGAGCAGTTCTTC